These 12 T cell receptor beta chains came from one sample sequenced in a study of naive and memory T cell subsets (dated by TCRdb to about 2017). Library generation was performed with UMI-ligation and nested PCR. The sequencer was an Illumina MiSeq. To cover both TRBC1 and TRBC2, the beta constant-region primer consisted of an equimolar mix of two oligonucleotides. The public reads were reprocessed in TCRdb via fastp at Q25 and MiXCR, keeping in-frame beta chains. CDR3 protein duplicates are merged, each entry listing the most common genes and DNA. This sample comprises about 80,000 distinct CDR3 sequences, about an eighth of them detected only once. Roughly 0.84% of the sample is taken by the ten largest. The sample was central memory CD4+ T cells from blood. In the paper's terms, the cell subset or site label means: central memory, CD45RA- CD27+. These receptors all come from a human donor in good health.

The genes are TRBV5-1 and TRBJ1-5; D might be TRBD1 (5 bases). Germline CDR1 is SGHRS and CDR2 is YFSETQ. V lost 0 bases and J 4 bases, leaving 8 bases between the germline ends. The CDR3 runs to 14 residues. CDR3 coding DNA: TGCGCCAGCAGCTTGGACCCAGGGAATCAGCCCCAGCATTTT. Protein sequence: CASSLDPGNQPQHF.

The CDR3 DNA sequence: TGCAGTGCTAGCGAAGGGGGCATCGATCAGCCCCAGCATTTT. Its protein is CSASEGGIDQPQHF. This chain links TRBV20-1 with TRBJ1-5; 7 nucleotides match TRBD1. CDR3 size: 14 residues. J gave up 5 bases and V 3 bases, and 7 bases lay outside the gene matches. In germline, CDR1 is DFQATT, CDR2 SNEGSKA (reference sequence).

The chain recombines TRBV13 with TRBJ2-7; D is perhaps TRBD1 or TRBD2 (7 bases each). V was clipped by 5 bases and J by 2 bases, with 13 bases between them. This CDR3 contains 14 residues. The germline CDR1 and CDR2 sequences are PRHDT and FYEKMQ (reference sequence). CDR3 sequence reads: CASSIPGGAYEQYF. In nucleotides, the CDR3 is TGTGCCAGCAGCATCCCAGGGGGGGCCTACGAGCAGTACTTC. Looking up the rest from reference TRBV13 and TRBJ2-7 gives the full variable domain: AAGVIQSPRHLIKEKRETATLKCYPIPRHDTVYWYQQGPGQDPQFLISFYEKMQSDKGSIPDRFSAQQFSDYHSELNMSSLELGDSALYFCASSIPGGAYEQYFGPGTRLTVT.

This clonotype was seen only a few times. CDR3 sequence reads: CASSPDKSNEKLFF. The CDR3 nucleotides are TGTGCCAGCAGCCCGGACAAAAGTAATGAAAAACTGTTTTTT. This chain connects TRBV11-2 to TRBJ1-4; TRBD1 might be the D (5 bases). CDR1 SGHAT and CDR2 FQNNGV come from the germline V gene. The germline V and J ends were trimmed by 5 bases and 4 bases, with 11 bases remaining between them. This CDR3 spans 14 amino acids.

This clonotype was observed at least ten times. This chain uses TRBV20-1 with TRBJ2-1; no clear D. Germline V lookup: CDR1 DFQATT, CDR2 SNEGSKA (reference sequence). The V and J ends lost 7 bases and 6 bases respectively, with 10 bases between them. The CDR3 totals 11 residues. In DNA, the CDR3 is TGCAGTGTTTTTCGGGTCAATGAGCAGTTCTTC. Encoded protein: CSVFRVNEQFF.

The V call is TRBV11-2, the J call TRBJ2-3; 8 bases map to TRBD1. The CDR3 length is 17 residues. In germline, CDR1 is SGHAT, CDR2 FQNNGV. V lost 0 bases, J lost 6 bases, and 11 bases stayed unmatched. Written as DNA, the CDR3 is TGTGCCAGCAGCTTAGAGTCACCGGGCAGGGGGCGGGATACGCAGTATTTT. The encoded protein is CASSLESPGRGRDTQYF. Full variable domain (outside the CDR3, taken from reference TRBV11-2 and TRBJ2-3): EAGVAQSPRYKIIEKRQSVAFWCNPISGHATLYWYQQILGQGPKLLIQFQNNGVVDDSQLPKDRFSAERLKGVDSTLKIQPAKLEDSAVYLCASSLESPGRGRDTQYFGPGTRLTVL.

This clonotype was seen more than once but under ten times. The CDR3 DNA is TGTGCCAGCAGTTTGAGCGACACATGGGGGGAGACCCAGTACTTC. It codes for CASSLSDTWGETQYF. V and J are TRBV27 and TRBJ2-5, with D possibly being TRBD1 or TRBD2 (5 bases each). The germline CDR1 and CDR2 sequences are MNHEY and SMNVEV (reference sequence). Trimming removed 3 bases at V and 5 bases at J, with 16 bases between. The CDR3 has 15 amino acids.

The V gene is TRBV5-5, the J gene TRBJ2-7, with unresolved D. This CDR3 is built from 14 residues. V dropped 0 bases and J dropped 2 bases, with 9 bases sitting between them. Germline V gene data show CDR1 as SGHKS and CDR2 as YYEKEE (reference sequence). In DNA, the CDR3 is TGTGCCAGCAGCTTGGGTTTGGGCCCCTACGAGCAGTACTTC. This codes for CASSLGLGPYEQYF.

V and J are TRBV18 and TRBJ1-1; D is undetermined. Trimming took 6 bases from V and 2 from J, leaving 10 bases between them. The CDR3 loop spans 13 amino acids. The germline gives CDR1 KGHSH, CDR2 LQKENI. The CDR3 coding sequence is TGTGCCAGCTCGCGGGAGGCAAACACTGAAGCTTTCTTT. Translated: CASSREANTEAFF.

This chain uses TRBV7-9 with TRBJ2-1, with a tentative D call TRBD2 (5 bases). The CDR3 is 14 amino acids. Trimming shortened V by 5 bases and J by 6 bases, and 14 bases separated the two germline ends. Per the germline V gene, CDR1 is SEHNR and CDR2 is FQNEAQ (reference sequence). This CDR3 is CASSGKDSTNEQFF. In nucleotides, the CDR3 is TGTGCCAGCAGCGGGAAGGACTCTACCAATGAGCAGTTCTTC.

This clonotype was recorded a few times. The gene calls are TRBV3-1 and TRBJ2-5, with 12 nucleotides matching TRBD2. Looked up from germline, CDR1 is LGHDT and CDR2 is YNNKEL (reference sequence). The length of the CDR3 is 17 residues. V trimming: 0 bases; J trimming: 4 bases; junction bases outside the gene matches: 6. The CDR3 DNA reads TGTGCCAGCAGCCAAGATGTGGCTAGCGGGAGGGGAGAGACCCAGTACTTC. It is translated as CASSQDVASGRGETQYF.

This chain links TRBV18 with TRBJ1-1; 10 nucleotides line up with TRBD1. V lost 6 bases and J lost 5; bases outside the gene matches: 6. Germline V gene lookup returns CDR1 KGHSH and CDR2 LQKENI. The CDR3 extends over 14 amino acids. DNA for the CDR3: TGTGCCAGCTCTCCCGCGGGACAGGGGACTGAAGCTTTCTTT. It is translated as CASSPAGQGTEAFF.